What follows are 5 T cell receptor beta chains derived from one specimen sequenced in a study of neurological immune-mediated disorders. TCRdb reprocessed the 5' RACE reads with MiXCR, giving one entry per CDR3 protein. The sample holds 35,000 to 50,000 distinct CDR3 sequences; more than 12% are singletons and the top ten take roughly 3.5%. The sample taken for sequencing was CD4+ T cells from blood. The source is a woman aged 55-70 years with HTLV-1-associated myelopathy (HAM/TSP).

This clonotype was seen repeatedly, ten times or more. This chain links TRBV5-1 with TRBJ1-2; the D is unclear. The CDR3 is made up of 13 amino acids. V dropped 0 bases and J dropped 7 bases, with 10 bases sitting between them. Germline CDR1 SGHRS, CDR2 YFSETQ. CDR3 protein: CASSLGIGIGYTF. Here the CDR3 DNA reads TGCGCCAGCAGCTTGGGAATTGGCATTGGCTACACCTTC.

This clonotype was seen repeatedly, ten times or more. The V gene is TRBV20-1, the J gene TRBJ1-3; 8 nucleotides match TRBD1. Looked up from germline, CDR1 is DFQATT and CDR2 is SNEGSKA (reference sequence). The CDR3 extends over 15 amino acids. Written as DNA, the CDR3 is TGCATGAAACCGGGACAGGAGAGCTCTGGAAACACCATATATTTT. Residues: CMKPGQESSGNTIYF.

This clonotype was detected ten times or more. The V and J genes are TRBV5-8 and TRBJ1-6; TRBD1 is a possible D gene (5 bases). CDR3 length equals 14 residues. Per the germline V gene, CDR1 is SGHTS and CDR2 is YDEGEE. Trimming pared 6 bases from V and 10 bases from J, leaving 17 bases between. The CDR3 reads CASNERGRDSPLHF. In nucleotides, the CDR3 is TGTGCCAGCAACGAGCGGGGACGGGACTCACCCCTCCACTTT.

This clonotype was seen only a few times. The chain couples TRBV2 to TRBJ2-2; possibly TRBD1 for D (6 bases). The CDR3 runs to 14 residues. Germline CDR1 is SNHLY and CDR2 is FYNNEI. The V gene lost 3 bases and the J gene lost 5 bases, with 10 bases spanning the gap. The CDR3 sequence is CASSDGGQTGELFF. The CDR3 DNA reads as TGTGCCAGCAGTGATGGTGGACAGACCGGGGAGCTGTTTTTT.

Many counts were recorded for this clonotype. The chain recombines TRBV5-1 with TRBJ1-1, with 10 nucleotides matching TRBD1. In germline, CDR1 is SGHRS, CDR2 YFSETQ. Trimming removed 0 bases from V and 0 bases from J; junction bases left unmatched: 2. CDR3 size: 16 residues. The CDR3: CASSLGDRGLNTEAFF. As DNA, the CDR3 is TGCGCCAGCAGCTTGGGGGACAGGGGTTTGAACACTGAAGCTTTCTTT. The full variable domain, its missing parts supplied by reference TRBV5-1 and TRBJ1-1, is KAGVTQTPRYLIKTRGQQVTLSCSPISGHRSVSWYQQTPGQGLQFLFEYFSETQRNKGNFPGRFSGRQFSNSRSEMNVSTLELGDSALYLCASSLGDRGLNTEAFFGQGTRLTVV.